The 4 T cell receptor beta chains in this list originate from one sample, sequenced in a study of shared clonotypes between healthy human individuals. Assay used: immunoSEQ multiplex PCR; TCRdb lists only in-frame clones, some missing. The table lists hundreds of thousands of clones, 60% to 80% of them singletons. Sequenced sample: PBMCs. The source is a woman between 40 and 50 years old in good health. Some clones in this sample may be carry-over from other donors' samples.

The chain has TRBV19 and TRBJ2-1, with 9 nucleotides matching TRBD2. The J segment lost 5 bases and the V segment lost 4 bases, leaving 6 bases of the junction unmatched. In germline, CDR1 is LNHDA, CDR2 SQIVND (reference sequence). This CDR3 has 15 amino acids. This chain's CDR3 is CASSTAGGPNNEQFF. The CDR3 DNA reads as TGTGCCAGTAGTACAGCGGGAGGCCCGAACAATGAGCAGTTCTTC.

This clone was seen at least ten times. This chain links TRBV9 with TRBJ2-6; D is uncertain. Germline CDR1 is SGDLS and CDR2 is YYNGEE. The CDR3 is 16 residues long. With 0 bases removed from V and 0 bases from J, the gap between germline ends came to 7 bases. CDR3 nucleotide sequence: TGTGCCAGCAGCGTAGGGGTGCGCTCTGGGGCCAACGTCCTGACTTTC. Protein: CASSVGVRSGANVLTF.

The J gene is TRBJ1-5, the V gene TRBV28; 8 bases map to TRBD1. The junction had 6 bases not matched to a gene; V was cut back by 6 bases and J by 5 bases. There are 14 residues in the CDR3. Germline V gene sequence: CDR1 MDHEN, CDR2 SYDVKM. CDR3 DNA: TGTGCCAGCAGGCCACAGGGGGGCGATCAGCCCCAGCATTTT. Amino acid sequence: CASRPQGGDQPQHF.

This sequence joins TRBV7-2 and TRBJ1-1; possibly TRBD1 for D (5 bases). The CDR3 totals 14 residues. The germline gives CDR1 SGHTA, CDR2 FQGNSA. Deletions cut 3 bases from V and 8 bases from J, with 16 bases between. Written as DNA, the CDR3 is TGTGCCAGCAGCTTCAAGGGGCAGAGCTTAGAAGCTTTCTTT. Translating gives CASSFKGQSLEAFF. The variable domain in full, with the rest retrieved from reference TRBV7-2 and TRBJ1-1, is GAGVSQSPSNKVTEKGKDVELRCDPISGHTALYWYRQSLGQGLEFLIYFQGNSAPDKSGLPSDRFSAERTGGSVSTLTIQRTQQEDSAVYLCASSFKGQSLEAFFGQGTRLTVV.